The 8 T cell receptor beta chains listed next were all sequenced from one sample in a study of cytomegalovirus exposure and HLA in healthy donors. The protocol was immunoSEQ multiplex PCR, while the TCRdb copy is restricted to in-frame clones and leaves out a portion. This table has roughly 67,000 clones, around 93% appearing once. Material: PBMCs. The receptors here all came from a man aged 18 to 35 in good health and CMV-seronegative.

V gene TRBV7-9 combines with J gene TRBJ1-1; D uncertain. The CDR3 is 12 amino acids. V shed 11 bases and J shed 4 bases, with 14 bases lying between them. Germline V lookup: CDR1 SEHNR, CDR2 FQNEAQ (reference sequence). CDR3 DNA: TGTGCCGGCGGGGATACGGGCACTGAAGCTTTCTTT. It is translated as CAGGDTGTEAFF. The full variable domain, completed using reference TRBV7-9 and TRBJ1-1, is DTGVSQNPRHKITKRGQNVTFRCDPISEHNRLYWYRQTLGQGPEFLTYFQNEAQLEKSRLLSDRFSAERPKGSFSTLEIQRTEQGDSAMYLCAGGDTGTEAFFGQGTRLTVV.

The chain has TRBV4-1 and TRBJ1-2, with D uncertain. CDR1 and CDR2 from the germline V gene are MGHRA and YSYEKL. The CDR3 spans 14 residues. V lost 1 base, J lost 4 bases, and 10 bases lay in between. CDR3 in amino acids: CASSQARVAYGYTF. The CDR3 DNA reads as TGCGCCAGCAGCCAAGCGAGGGTCGCCTATGGCTACACCTTC.

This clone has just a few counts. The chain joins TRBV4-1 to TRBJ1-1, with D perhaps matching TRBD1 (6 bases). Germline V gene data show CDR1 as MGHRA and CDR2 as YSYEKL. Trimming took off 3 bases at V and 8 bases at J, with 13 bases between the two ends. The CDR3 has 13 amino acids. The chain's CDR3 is CASSQDSHREAFF. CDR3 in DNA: TGCGCCAGCAGCCAGGACAGTCACAGGGAAGCTTTCTTT.

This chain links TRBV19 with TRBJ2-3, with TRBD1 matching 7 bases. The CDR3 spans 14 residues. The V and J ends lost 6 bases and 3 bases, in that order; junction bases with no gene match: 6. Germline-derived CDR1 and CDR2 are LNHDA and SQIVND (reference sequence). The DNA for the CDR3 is TGTGCCAGTAGCAGACAGGGTGCAACAGATACGCAGTATTTT. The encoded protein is CASSRQGATDTQYF.

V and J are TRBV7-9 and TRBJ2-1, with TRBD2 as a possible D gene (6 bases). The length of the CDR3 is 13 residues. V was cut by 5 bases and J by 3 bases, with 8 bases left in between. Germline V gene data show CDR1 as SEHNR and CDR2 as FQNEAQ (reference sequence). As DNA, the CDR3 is TGTGCCAGCAGCAAGACTAGCTACAATGAGCAGTTCTTC. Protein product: CASSKTSYNEQFF. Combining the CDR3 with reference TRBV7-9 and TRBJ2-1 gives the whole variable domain DTGVSQNPRHKITKRGQNVTFRCDPISEHNRLYWYRQTLGQGPEFLTYFQNEAQLEKSRLLSDRFSAERPKGSFSTLEIQRTEQGDSAMYLCASSKTSYNEQFFGPGTRLTVL.

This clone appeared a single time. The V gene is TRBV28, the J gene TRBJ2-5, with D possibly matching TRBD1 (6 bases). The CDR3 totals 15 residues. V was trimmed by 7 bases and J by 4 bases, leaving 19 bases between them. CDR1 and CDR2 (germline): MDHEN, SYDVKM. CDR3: CASTPPPGHRETQYF. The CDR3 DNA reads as TGTGCCAGCACACCCCCCCCGGGACACCGAGAGACCCAGTACTTC.

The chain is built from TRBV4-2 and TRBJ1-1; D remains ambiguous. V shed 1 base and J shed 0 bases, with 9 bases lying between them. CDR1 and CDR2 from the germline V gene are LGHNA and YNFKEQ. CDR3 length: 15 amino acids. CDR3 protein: CASSQGLSLNTEAFF. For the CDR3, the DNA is TGTGCCAGCAGCCAAGGATTGAGTTTGAACACTGAAGCTTTCTTT.

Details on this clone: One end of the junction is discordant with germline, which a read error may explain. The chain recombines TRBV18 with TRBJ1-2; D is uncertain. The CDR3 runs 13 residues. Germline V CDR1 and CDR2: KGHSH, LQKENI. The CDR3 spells CASSPSPKYGYTF. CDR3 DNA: TGTGCCAGCTCACCCTCGCCTAAATATGGCTACACCTTC.